A few counts support the clone carrying this TCR beta chain. The entry originates in a study of T cell clonality in common variable immunodeficiency. Sequenced by immunoSEQ multiplex PCR; TCRdb stores in-frame clones only, minus some. Observed are roughly 34,000 clones, no singletons, with the top ten taking around 1%. The clonotype was recovered from a person between 18 and 75 years old in good health. Sequencing was done on a sample of peripheral blood mononuclear cells.

The CDR3 loop reads CASSRGQVDTEAFF. The covered CDR3 bases are TGTGCCAGCAGCCGGGGACAGGTGGACACTGAA. This chain links TRBV5-5 with TRBJ1-1, with TRBD1 matching over 8 bases. The read comes to an end 3 residues before the CDR3 does, leaving the germline J gene to fill in the end. Germline V gives CDR1 SGHKS, CDR2 YYEKEE (reference sequence). The CDR3 has 14 residues. V dropped 4 bases and J dropped 3; count of bases not matched to a gene: 5.